Below, one T cell receptor beta chain is given with its context. Its antigen is not known. This sample is part of a study of T-cell reconstitution after alpha-beta-depleted transplantation in children. Regarding the study as a whole: Certain patients had high TCRbeta diversity at day 60, and it came from recipient T cells and thymic progenitors that survived.

There are 16 residues in the CDR3. CDR1 and CDR2 (germline): MNHEY, SVGAGI. V lost 0 bases, J lost 0 bases, and 9 bases lay in between. The TCRbeta library incorporated unique molecular identifiers. TCRdb ran MiXCR on the PCR reads and lists one entry per CDR3 protein. The profile shows around 190,000 distinct CDR3 sequences, around 7% of them singletons. Sequences were derived from PBMCs, sampled before TCRalphabeta/CD19-depleted stem cell transplant. The rearrangement uses TRBV6-5 and TRBJ1-3, with no clear D. The sequence was collected from a boy younger than 10 with acute lymphoblastic leukemia, due to receive a stem cell transplant. CDR3 nucleotide sequence: TGTGCCAGCAGTTACTCGCCGGAGAGCTCTGGAAACACCATATATTTT. Protein: CASSYSPESSGNTIYF.